These 8 T cell receptor beta chains share one sample of origin, sequenced in a study of blood T cell repertoires in COVID-19. Produced via immunoSEQ multiplex PCR; TCRdb's table is partial and in-frame only. The sample shows 150,000 to 190,000 clones, about 81% of them seen only once. Sequencing was carried out using PBMCs or T cells enriched from blood (not recorded which). The receptor set was obtained from a man between 45 and 60 years old who had recovered from COVID-19.

This sequence joins TRBV28 and TRBJ1-2, with TRBD1 matching 10 bases. This CDR3 contains 13 residues. With 7 bases clipped from V and 7 bases from J, the junction kept 6 bases outside the gene matches. Germline V gives CDR1 MDHEN, CDR2 SYDVKM. The DNA of the CDR3 is TGTGCCAGCACCTGGACAGGGGGTGGTGGCTACACCTTC. Amino acids: CASTWTGGGGYTF.

The chain carries TRBV19 and TRBJ1-5; 7 bases align to TRBD1. This CDR3 has 13 residues. After removal of 5 bases from V and 4 bases from J, the junction contained 2 bases not matched to a gene. Germline CDR1 and CDR2: LNHDA and SQIVND (reference sequence). The CDR3 region is CASSPDRNQPQHF. DNA for the CDR3: TGTGCCAGTAGTCCGGACAGGAATCAGCCCCAGCATTTT. The whole variable domain, filled in from reference TRBV19 and TRBJ1-5, reads DGGITQSPKYLFRKEGQNVTLSCEQNLNHDAMYWYRQDPGQGLRLIYYSQIVNDFQKGDIAEGYSVSREKKESFPLTVTSAQKNPTAFYLCASSPDRNQPQHFGDGTRLSIL.

The table lists this clone with a count of one. V gene TRBV5-1 combines with J gene TRBJ1-6; TRBD1 agrees at 11 bases. The CDR3 runs 16 residues. In germline, CDR1 is SGHRS, CDR2 YFSETQ. Losses at the gene ends were 4 bases for V and 5 bases for J; bases not matched to a gene: 5. The CDR3 DNA reads TGCGCCAGCAGCCCCAGGACAGGGGGCAATAATTCACCCCTCCACTTT. Its translation: CASSPRTGGNNSPLHF.

The rearrangement uses TRBV7-2 and TRBJ1-1, with D possibly matching TRBD1 (5 bases). CDR1 and CDR2 from the germline V gene are SGHTA and FQGNSA. V was pared by 5 bases and J by 4 bases, with 17 bases between. The CDR3 runs 15 residues. In DNA, the CDR3 is TGTGCCAGCAGCCTTCGGCGGGGGAAAGGCACTGAAGCTTTCTTT. Translation gives CASSLRRGKGTEAFF.

A few counts support this clone. V is TRBV18 and J is TRBJ2-2, with 8 bases aligning to TRBD1. CDR3 size: 16 residues. With 3 bases clipped from V and 3 bases from J, the junction kept 6 bases outside the gene matches. The germline V gene encodes CDR1 KGHSH and CDR2 LQKENI. CDR3 protein: CASSPTGTGDTGELFF. The CDR3 nucleotides are TGTGCCAGCTCACCTACCGGGACAGGAGACACCGGGGAGCTGTTTTTT.

The V and J genes are TRBV9 and TRBJ1-6, with 8 positions matching TRBD1. Germline V gene data show CDR1 as SGDLS and CDR2 as YYNGEE. V trimming: 7 bases; J trimming: 8 bases; junction bases outside the gene matches: 2. The CDR3 is made up of 12 amino acids. CDR3 residues: CASRGQDSPLHF. CDR3 nucleotide sequence: TGTGCCAGCCGGGGACAGGATTCACCCCTCCACTTT.

In this sample, this clone turned up a few times. The V and J genes are TRBV10-1 and TRBJ2-7; tentatively, D is TRBD1 (5 bases). Germline CDR1 reads WNHNN; CDR2 reads SYGVQD (reference sequence). The germline V and J ends were trimmed by 7 bases and 5 bases, with 15 bases remaining between them. There are 13 residues in the CDR3. The CDR3 region has the DNA TGCGCCAGCACGGACACCCATCAACACGAGCAGTACTTC. This sequence encodes CASTDTHQHEQYF.

J is TRBJ2-7 and V is TRBV5-4; 7 positions agree with TRBD1. In germline, CDR1 is SGHNT, CDR2 YYREEE (reference sequence). The CDR3 consists of 15 residues. The V and J ends lost 2 bases and 4 bases, in that order; junction bases with no gene match: 9. The CDR3 DNA reads TGTGCCAGCAGCTTAGGAAGGCAGGGGGTGTACGAGCAGTACTTC. Translated: CASSLGRQGVYEQYF. The variable domain in full, completed from reference TRBV5-4 and TRBJ2-7, reads ETGVTQSPTHLIKTRGQQVTLRCSSQSGHNTVSWYQQALGQGPQFIFQYYREEENGRGNFPPRFSGLQFPNYSSELNVNALELDDSALYLCASSLGRQGVYEQYFGPGTRLTVT.